This T cell receptor beta chain was captured by sequencing in a study of T cell responses to AZD1222 COVID-19 vaccine (dated by TCRdb to the early 2020s). About the study as a whole: AZD1222 recipients with second doses at about 4 weeks or about 12 weeks were pooled, because spike-specific TCR depth and breadth did not differ between schedules. A total of approximately 240 trial participants underwent TCR sequencing, of whom 207 had received two doses of AZD1222 and 26 had received two doses of the MenACWY control vaccine. Enrollment into the trials was organized by age into subgroups of 18-55, 56-69 and 70-plus years, and those subgroups contained about 150, 27 and 61 TCR-sequenced participants, respectively.

As for this clone: Its antigen is not yet known. One base away there is no much larger clone; base qualities are not given.

The sample's time point label, decoded: baseline before first vaccination. Vaccinee samples were obtained from the UK trials COV001 and COV002, which included a single-blind randomized controlled phase 2/3 trial of AZD1222 (ChAdOx1 nCoV-19) in healthy adults. Trial participant PBMC samples were collected at day 0 and day 28 after the second dose for TCRbeta chain sequencing. What the work shows at the level of the full study, not this receptor alone: Epitopes outside the regions mutated in the B.1.351 and B.1.1.7 variants were reportedly recognized by nearly half of the unique spike-specific TCRs. Spike-specific TCR breadth and depth rose significantly after two AZD1222 doses compared with day 0 and with MenACWY recipients. CD4 TCRs associated with the vaccine covered the entire spike protein, and the dominant responses were in regions 160-218 and 743-854. Conclusions about previously exposed vaccinees were limited because only a handful of AZD1222 recipients were SARS-CoV-2 seropositive at baseline. In the small 56-69-year group, the increase in depth fell short of significance, most likely because of low power. Most participants were white British and females outnumbered males, and the authors suggested that clonal diversity may have been underestimated. Because no samples from the day 14 peak response were available, repertoires could be characterized only after the peak T cell response.

The CDR3 contains 14 residues, cysteine and phenylalanine counted. The CDR3 DNA has 42 bases and is translated from base 1. The germline V gene (reference sequence) sets CDR1 to GTSNPN and CDR2 to SVGIG. V sheds 5 bases and J sheds 1 base, leaving 14 bases between their ends. The CDR3 regions of human TCRbeta chains were analyzed by immunosequencing. Per the original workflow: Repertoire TCRs were matched against a reference library of SARS-CoV-2-specific TCRs generated with the MIRA antigen-specificity platform. Breadth was defined as the fraction of unique TCRs that were SARS-CoV-2-associated. Depth was defined as the fraction of total T cells that were SARS-CoV-2-associated. Using the MIRA data, every spike-specific TCR was mapped to the spike region that the TCR reacted to and assigned to either a CD4 or a CD8 class. Log10-transformed breadth and depth values were compared by one-way ANOVA with Sidak's multiple comparisons tests. Entries here come from immuneACCESS through TCRdb and include only in-frame sequences with V and J called. Some clones fail to appear in such tables; in the studies checked, an unresolved V gene covers under half of the shortfall, and the cause of the remainder is unknown. Clone size and the V and J calls come from that table; the DNA yielded D and trimming. The sample has about 170,000 clones on record, roughly 92% of them singletons. The biggest ten clones account for around 1.6% of the sample.

The receptor chain draws on TRBV30 and TRBJ2-5, with the D call perhaps TRBD1 or TRBD2, as 6 bases match in each case. The sequence was collected from an adult in good health. The sample was peripheral blood, taken on day 0 of AZD1222 vaccination. The CDR3 region reads CAWGGGGTQETQYF. The nucleotide sequence reads as follows: TGTGCCTGGGGCGGAGGGGGGACCCAAGAGACCCAGTACTTC.